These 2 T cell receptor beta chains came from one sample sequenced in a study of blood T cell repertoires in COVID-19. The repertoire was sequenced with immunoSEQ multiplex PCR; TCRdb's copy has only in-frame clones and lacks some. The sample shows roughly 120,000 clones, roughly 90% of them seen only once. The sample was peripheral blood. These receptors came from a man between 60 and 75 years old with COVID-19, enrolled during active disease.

CDR3 DNA: TGCGCCAGCAGCTACGGACAGGGTGGCTATGGCTACACCTTC. Protein sequence: CASSYGQGGYGYTF. V is TRBV5-1 and J is TRBJ1-2; TRBD1 matches at 8 bases. V lost 3 bases and J lost 4; bases outside the gene matches: 5. Per the germline V gene, CDR1 is SGHRS and CDR2 is YFSETQ. The CDR3 runs to 14 residues. The entire variable domain, with the rest obtained from reference TRBV5-1 and TRBJ1-2, is as follows: KAGVTQTPRYLIKTRGQQVTLSCSPISGHRSVSWYQQTPGQGLQFLFEYFSETQRNKGNFPGRFSGRQFSNSRSEMNVSTLELGDSALYLCASSYGQGGYGYTFGSGTRLTVV.

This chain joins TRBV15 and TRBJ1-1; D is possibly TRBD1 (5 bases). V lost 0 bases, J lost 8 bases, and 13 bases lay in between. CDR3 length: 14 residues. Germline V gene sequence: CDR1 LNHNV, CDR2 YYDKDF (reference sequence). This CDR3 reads CATSRERDWGEAFF. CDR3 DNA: TGTGCCACCAGCAGAGAGCGGGACTGGGGGGAAGCTTTCTTT. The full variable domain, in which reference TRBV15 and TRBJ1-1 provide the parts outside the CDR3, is DAMVIQNPRYQVTQFGKPVTLSCSQTLNHNVMYWYQQKSSQAPKLLFHYYDKDFNNEADTPDNFQSRRPNTSFCFLDIRSPGLGDTAMYLCATSRERDWGEAFFGQGTRLTVV.